This TCR beta chain emerged from a study of response to subunit inactivated influenza vaccine (dated by TCRdb to 2016 to 2018). For the wider study: Deep quantitative profiling of the T cell receptor repertoire was used in the study to follow responses to a trivalent subunit inactivated influenza vaccine. General study outcomes and caveats: It was suggested by the authors that each seasonal influenza vaccination may recruit only a limited number of new T cells.

Receptor libraries were prepared by RT-PCR. Sequencing took place on an Illumina HiSeq 2500. Using fastp trimming at Q25 and MiXCR clonotype assembly, TCRdb reanalyzed the public sequencing data and kept in-frame beta chains. Duplicate CDR3 protein sequences are folded into a single record with the most common DNA and genes. This sample gives 500,000 to 550,000 distinct CDR3 sequences in total; under 8.5% of them show up just once. Around 13% of the sample comes from the top ten. Reading from cysteine to phenylalanine, the CDR3 counts 12 amino acids. CDR3 DNA only is kept here, 36 bases in frame from base 1. Sequences LNHNV (CDR1) and YYDKDF (CDR2) are obtained from the germline V gene (reference sequence). V and J lose 3 bases and 3 bases, and a span of 6 bases separates them. To note about this clonotype: No cognate antigen has been identified for it. One base away there is no much larger clone; base qualities are not given.

This specimen was PBMCs from blood, taken 23 to 25 months after vaccination. The clonotype originates from a man aged 45 to 75 who received an inactivated influenza vaccine. Donor details come from another sample of the same person, matched by shared clones. This chain is built from TRBV15 and TRBJ2-7, with no D gene named confidently. CDR3 loop: CATSSTGYEQYF. The bases are TGTGCCACCAGCAGTACGGGCTACGAGCAGTACTTC.